This TCR beta chain was identified in a study of T cells of healthy individuals. TCRdb called the 5' RACE reads again in MiXCR, with one record for every CDR3 protein. The repertoire holds more than 85,000 distinct CDR3 sequences, with around 17% as singletons. Germline V gene data show CDR1 as SGHAT and CDR2 as FQNNGV. The V end was cut by 0 bases, the J end by 6 bases, with 8 bases between. The CDR3 covers 14 residues. Only a few counts were recorded for this clonotype. The receptor was isolated from a human donor in good health. The V call is TRBV11-2, the J call TRBJ2-2; D unclear. CDR3 loop: CASSLEVGAGELFF. CDR3 bases: TGTGCCAGCAGCTTAGAGGTGGGCGCCGGGGAGCTGTTTTTT.